The TCR beta chain under discussion was sequenced for a study of T cell changes during pregnancy in multiple sclerosis. V lost 3 bases and J lost 6, with 14 bases in between. Germline CDR1 is MGHDK and CDR2 is SYGVNS. The CDR3 contains 14 residues. Profiling relied on immunoSEQ multiplex PCR, and the TCRdb table lists in-frame clones only, not all of them. This sample yields about 26,000 clones, of which roughly 89% are seen a single time; roughly 15% belongs to the top ten. The V call is TRBV25-1, the J call TRBJ1-1; D might be TRBD1 (6 bases). The sample in question was CD8+ T cells from peripheral blood mononuclear cells, obtained in the second trimester of pregnancy. This clonotype originated in a female donor with multiple sclerosis, enrolled in a pregnancy study. CDR3 residues: CASSEGGGSSEAFF. The CDR3 bases are TGTGCCAGCAGTGAGGGAGGGGGAAGCTCTGAAGCTTTCTTT. Full variable domain (remainder filled in from reference TRBV25-1 and TRBJ1-1): EADIYQTPRYLVIGTGKKITLECSQTMGHDKMYWYQQDPGMELHLIHYSYGVNSTEKGDLSSESTVSRIRTEHFPLTLESARPSHTSQYLCASSEGGGSSEAFFGQGTRLTVV.